The 24 T cell receptor beta chains reported below all come from one sample, sequenced in a study of T-cell memory formation after mild COVID-19. Each CDR3 protein gets one entry after TCRdb re-called the 5' RACE reads with MiXCR. The table shows about 200,000 distinct CDR3 sequences, with 9.5% occurring only once. Sample: PBMCs or a T cell subset sorted from them (not recorded which). The origin of the receptors is a man in his late teens or twenties who had mild COVID-19 (a few samples of this study predate the infection). Cell type and time point are not known.

A few counts support this clonotype. The rearrangement joins TRBV6-6 to TRBJ2-3; the D gene is possibly TRBD2 (5 bases). Per germline, CDR1 MNHNY and CDR2 SVGAGI (reference sequence). The CDR3 contains 13 residues. V lost 0 bases and J 5 bases, leaving 6 bases between the germline ends. Written as DNA, the CDR3 is TGTGCCAGCAGTTACTCGAGGGAAGATACGCAGTATTTT. Encoded protein: CASSYSREDTQYF.

CDR3 protein: CASGLRGTNEQFF. CDR3 in DNA: TGTGCCAGCGGCCTAAGGGGAACGAATGAGCAGTTCTTC. This chain joins TRBV12-3 or TRBV12-4 and TRBJ2-1, with D possibly being TRBD1 (5 bases). Trimming cost V 8 bases and J 7 bases, with 15 bases left between them. The CDR3 runs to 13 residues.

This clonotype showed up just a few times. The chain employs TRBV1 and TRBJ2-3; the table names TRBD1, a call not compared with the DNA. TRBV1 is classified as a pseudogene. This CDR3 has 15 amino acids. The CDR3 coding sequence is TGCACCAGCAGCCAAGCCAGGGGGACGGGAGATACGCAGTATTTT. This translates into CTSSQARGTGDTQYF.

This clonotype was detected only a few times. The rearrangement uses TRBV7-9 and TRBJ2-5; D perhaps matches TRBD2 (6 bases). The CDR3 totals 14 residues. Germline-derived CDR1 and CDR2 are SEHNR and FQNEAQ (reference sequence). The V gene lost 8 bases and the J gene lost 2 bases, with 15 bases spanning the gap. CDR3 amino acids: CASQEWGEQETQYF. CDR3 coding DNA: TGTGCCAGCCAGGAATGGGGGGAACAAGAGACCCAGTACTTC.

The rearrangement uses TRBV28 and TRBJ2-7, with 8 bases aligning to TRBD2. The CDR3 totals 15 residues. In germline, CDR1 is MDHEN, CDR2 SYDVKM. Germline trimming cut 4 bases from V and 4 bases from J; bases unmatched to any gene: 9. The chain's CDR3 is CASSSGGGERYEQYV. CDR3 bases: TGTGCCAGCAGTTCCGGGGGGGGTGAAAGGTACGAGCAGTACGTC.

This chain joins TRBV28 and TRBJ1-2; 7 bases fit TRBD1. Germline-derived CDR1 and CDR2 are MDHEN and SYDVKM. The CDR3 is 12 residues long. The trim removed 6 bases at V and 4 bases at J, leaving 2 bases unmatched. This chain's CDR3 is CASRRQGYGYTF. The CDR3 DNA is TGTGCCAGCAGACGACAGGGCTATGGCTACACCTTC.

The gene calls are TRBV7-2 and TRBJ2-7, with 11 bases aligning to TRBD1. Germline CDR1 and CDR2: SGHTA and FQGNSA. This CDR3 is built from 14 residues. The J segment lost 3 bases and the V segment lost 5 bases, leaving 3 bases of the junction unmatched. CDR3: CASSVGTGGYEQYV. The CDR3 nucleotides read TGTGCCAGCAGCGTCGGGACAGGGGGCTACGAGCAGTACGTC.

The chain links TRBV11-2 to TRBJ2-7; a weak D match, TRBD1 (5 bases). Trimming cost V 5 bases and J 4 bases, with 12 bases left between them. This CDR3 spans 13 amino acids. The V gene's germline CDR1 is SGHAT and CDR2 FQNNGV. The CDR3 here is CASSRVGRYEQYF. CDR3 DNA: TGTGCCAGCAGCCGGGTGGGGCGGTACGAGCAGTACTTC.

This clonotype has ten or more counts. V usage is TRBV7-2 and J usage is TRBJ2-7; TRBD1 matches 9 bases. The V gene end was trimmed by 1 base and the J gene end by 3 bases; junction bases not matched to a gene: 4. Germline V CDR1 and CDR2: SGHTA, FQGNSA. The CDR3 is made up of 15 amino acids. CDR3 coding DNA: TGTGCCAGCAGCTTAGGGGGGACAGGGTTCTACGAGCAGTACTTC. Translating gives CASSLGGTGFYEQYF.

In this sample, this clonotype turned up many times. The chain couples TRBV7-9 to TRBJ2-1, with D uncertain. Trimming removed 4 bases at V and 7 bases at J, with 8 bases between. Germline CDR1 reads SEHNR; CDR2 reads FQNEAQ (reference sequence). The CDR3 loop spans 12 amino acids. CDR3 nucleotides: TGTGCCAGCAGCTCTGGGTGGAATGAGCAGTTCTTC. Residues: CASSSGWNEQFF. Full variable domain (rest looked up from reference TRBV7-9 and TRBJ2-1): DTGVSQNPRHKITKRGQNVTFRCDPISEHNRLYWYRQTLGQGPEFLTYFQNEAQLEKSRLLSDRFSAERPKGSFSTLEIQRTEQGDSAMYLCASSSGWNEQFFGPGTRLTVL.

This clonotype occurred many times. This chain uses TRBV29-1 with TRBJ2-5; D possibly matches TRBD1 or TRBD2 (5 bases each). CDR1 is SQVTM, CDR2 ANQGSEA, per germline. The germline V and J ends were trimmed by 7 bases and 2 bases, with 14 bases remaining between them. This CDR3 has 13 amino acids. The CDR3 DNA reads TGCAGCGCTAACCGGGACGTGCAAGAGACCCAGTACTTC. Amino acids: CSANRDVQETQYF.

This clonotype was picked up a small number of times. The DNA of the CDR3 is TGCGCCACCTCGGCGGGGGATACAGATACGCAGTATTTT. Translated: CATSAGDTDTQYF. The chain recombines TRBV5-1 with TRBJ2-3; 7 positions match TRBD2. The CDR3 totals 13 residues. The germline V gene has CDR1 SGHRS and CDR2 YFSETQ. V dropped 9 bases and J dropped 3; count of bases not matched to a gene: 7.

This clonotype was picked up a small number of times. The chain recombines TRBV2 with TRBJ2-1, with a possible D match to TRBD1 (6 bases). CDR1 and CDR2 from the germline V gene are SNHLY and FYNNEI. Trimming removed 5 bases at V and 7 bases at J, with 18 bases between. There are 15 residues in the CDR3. The CDR3 spells CASSPQGRNTNEQFF. CDR3 coding DNA: TGTGCCAGCAGTCCACAGGGAAGGAACACGAATGAGCAGTTCTTC.

The chain joins TRBV20-1 to TRBJ2-3; 8 bases line up with TRBD1. The CDR3 extends over 14 amino acids. J lost 3 bases, V lost 3 bases, and 5 bases had no gene match. Germline values: CDR1 DFQATT, CDR2 SNEGSKA (reference sequence). The CDR3 DNA is TGCAGTGCTAGGCAGGGGGCGCGAACAGATACGCAGTATTTT. Translation gives CSARQGARTDTQYF.

A few counts support this clonotype. The rearrangement links TRBV15 to TRBJ2-2; D may match TRBD1 or TRBD2 (5 bases each). Germline V CDR1 and CDR2: LNHNV, YYDKDF (reference sequence). The CDR3 runs to 16 residues. Trimming shortened V by 0 bases and J by 1 base, and 9 bases separated the two germline ends. Here the CDR3 DNA reads TGTGCCACCAGCAGAGATCGAGGGGAGAACACCGGGGAGCTGTTTTTT. It yields the protein CATSRDRGENTGELFF.

This clonotype occurred a few times. This chain uses TRBV2 with TRBJ2-3; the D is unclear. The germline V gene has CDR1 SNHLY and CDR2 FYNNEI. Trimming left V 4 bases short and J 0 bases short, with 11 bases between. The CDR3 is 15 residues long. The CDR3 reads CASSASRVSTDTQYF. DNA of the CDR3: TGTGCCAGCAGTGCGTCAAGGGTTAGCACAGATACGCAGTATTTT.

This clonotype was seen ten or more times. The V and J genes are TRBV7-2 and TRBJ2-1, with D uncertain. Germline values: CDR1 SGHTA, CDR2 FQGNSA. V dropped 1 base and J dropped 7 bases, with 17 bases sitting between them. The CDR3 covers 16 residues. This chain's CDR3 is CASSLDGPNPSNEQFF. CDR3 coding DNA: TGTGCCAGCAGCTTAGATGGCCCTAATCCGTCTAATGAGCAGTTCTTC.

This sequence joins TRBV4-3 and TRBJ1-4; D uncertain. The CDR3 runs 15 residues. V gave up 0 bases and J gave up 8 bases, with 13 bases separating them. The germline gives CDR1 LGHNA, CDR2 YSLEER. CDR3 region: CASSQEAEGWEKLFF. The DNA for the CDR3 is TGCGCCAGCAGCCAAGAAGCGGAGGGATGGGAAAAACTGTTTTTT.

Ten or more counts support this clonotype. The rearrangement uses TRBV5-1 and TRBJ2-3; maybe TRBD1 (5 bases). V lost 4 bases and J lost 4, with 16 bases in between. The CDR3 has 15 amino acids. Germline loops: CDR1 SGHRS, CDR2 YFSETQ. The CDR3 nucleotides are TGCGCCAGCAGCGGTCAGGGTGTTGGGGCAGATACGCAGTATTTT. Its translation is CASSGQGVGADTQYF.

This clonotype was counted ten times or more. The chain's CDR3 is CASSSRESGASSPLHF. The CDR3 DNA follows: TGTGCCAGCAGCTCTCGGGAATCGGGGGCCTCTTCACCCCTCCACTTT. The chain recombines TRBV7-9 with TRBJ1-6, with D possibly matching TRBD1 (6 bases). Trimming removed 4 bases at V and 9 bases at J, with 19 bases between. This CDR3 spans 16 amino acids. Germline V lookup: CDR1 SEHNR, CDR2 FQNEAQ (reference sequence).

The chain has TRBV5-1 and TRBJ2-3; D gene unclear. Trimming pared 4 bases from V and 1 base from J, leaving 10 bases between. The CDR3 contains 14 residues. Germline V gene data show CDR1 as SGHRS and CDR2 as YFSETQ. The CDR3 DNA reads TGCGCCAGCAGCCCTAACCAAGGCACAGATACGCAGTATTTT. Encoded protein: CASSPNQGTDTQYF.

This chain uses TRBV2 with TRBJ2-3, with 10 bases aligning to TRBD2. The CDR3 spans 15 residues. J lost 3 bases, V lost 6 bases, and 6 bases had no gene match. Germline CDR1 SNHLY, CDR2 FYNNEI. This CDR3 reads CASRATSGVTDTQYF. CDR3 DNA: TGTGCCAGCAGAGCTACTAGCGGGGTAACAGATACGCAGTATTTT.

This clonotype was observed at least ten times. This rearrangement joins TRBV9 to TRBJ2-5, with D possibly being TRBD1 or TRBD2 (6 bases each). The V and J ends lost 1 base and 5 bases respectively, with 9 bases between them. The CDR3 consists of 13 residues. The germline gives CDR1 SGDLS, CDR2 YYNGEE. CDR3 residues: CASSVLGGETQYF. The CDR3 region has the DNA TGTGCCAGCAGCGTATTAGGGGGGGAGACCCAGTACTTC.

This clonotype was recorded a few times. The rearrangement links TRBV7-2 to TRBJ1-6, with TRBD1 as a possible D gene (6 bases). Trimming stripped 6 bases from V and 8 bases from J, with 14 bases between. This CDR3 region has 14 residues. CDR1 is SGHTA, CDR2 FQGNSA, per germline. CDR3 coding DNA: TGTGCCAGCAGTAACAGGGTTGGAGATTCACCCCTCCACTTT. This encodes CASSNRVGDSPLHF.